A single sample gave rise to the 2 T cell receptor beta chains below, sequenced in a study of cytomegalovirus exposure and HLA in healthy donors. The primer mix had 60 Vbeta and 13 Jbeta primers. Sequencing used immunoSEQ multiplex PCR; TCRdb keeps in-frame clones, though not all of them. Of fewer than 65,000 clones listed, around 87% were seen once; the top ten hold 1.4%. Input material: PBMCs. All receptors derive from a man aged 18-30 years in good health and CMV-seronegative.

Concerning this clone itself: Germline and junction disagree at one end, which may indicate a read error. The chain uses TRBV7-7 and TRBJ2-1, with a tentative D call TRBD2 (6 bases). The CDR3 is 15 amino acids. Germline V gives CDR1 SSHAT, CDR2 FNYEAQ (reference sequence). CDR3 nucleotides: TGTGCTAGCAGCCAGAGGCTAGGGGACTTCCGAGAGCAGTTCTTC. It is translated as CASSQRLGDFREQFF.

The chain employs TRBV10-1 and TRBJ1-1; TRBD1 aligns across 12 bases. The junction had 6 bases not matched to a gene; V was cut back by 6 bases and J by 1 base. The germline gives CDR1 WNHNN, CDR2 SYGVQD (reference sequence). This CDR3 comprises 16 residues. CDR3 bases: TGCGCCAGCAGCTCCGGGACAGGGGGCGAGAACACTGAAGCTTTCTTT. Its translation is CASSSGTGGENTEAFF.